One and the same sample provided the 8 T cell receptor beta chains below, sequenced in a study of technical replicates of blood from a handful of donors. Clones were read by immunoSEQ multiplex PCR, and TCRdb kept only the in-frame ones, dropping some. This table has fewer than 100,000 clones, 70% to 90% appearing once. The sequenced sample was T cells isolated from PBMCs. Receptor source: a human donor in good health.

This chain links TRBV7-9 with TRBJ2-2, with D tentatively TRBD1 (6 bases). V gave up 5 bases and J gave up 5 bases, with 15 bases separating them. CDR3 length: 15 amino acids. Germline loops: CDR1 SEHNR, CDR2 FQNEAQ (reference sequence). CDR3 residues: CASSMVGTGTGELFF. The CDR3 nucleotides are TGTGCCAGCAGCATGGTTGGAACAGGGACCGGGGAGCTGTTTTTT.

The CDR3 sequence is CASMLDSNQPQHF. The CDR3 DNA is TGTGCCAGCATGCTAGATAGCAATCAGCCCCAGCATTTT. The chain carries TRBV28 and TRBJ1-5; D unclear. The CDR3 runs 13 residues. Germline V gene data show CDR1 as MDHEN and CDR2 as SYDVKM. The ends were cut back, 7 bases at V and 0 bases at J, with 7 bases in the middle.

This clone was detected only a few times. The CDR3: CASSTGTGAVNTEAFF. Written as DNA, the CDR3 is TGTGCCAGTAGCACCGGGACAGGGGCTGTGAACACTGAAGCTTTCTTT. The J gene is TRBJ1-1, the V gene TRBV19; TRBD1 matches at 10 bases. The CDR3 is made up of 16 amino acids. CDR1 and CDR2 (germline): LNHDA, SQIVND (reference sequence). V lost 6 bases, J lost 0 bases, and 7 bases stayed unmatched.

The chain combines TRBV10-3 with TRBJ2-7; TRBD1 is a possible D gene (6 bases). Germline values: CDR1 ENHRY, CDR2 SYGVKD. V was shortened by 5 bases and J by 5 bases, with 13 bases between the two germline ends. This CDR3 spans 13 amino acids. CDR3 loop: CAISTGFSDEQYF. The CDR3 bases are TGTGCCATCAGTACAGGGTTTTCTGACGAGCAGTACTTC.

V gene TRBV7-2 combines with J gene TRBJ2-7; perhaps TRBD1 as D (5 bases). Germline CDR1 and CDR2: SGHTA and FQGNSA. The CDR3 is 14 amino acids. V was trimmed by 1 base and J by 0 bases, leaving 7 bases between them. Written as DNA, the CDR3 is TGTGCCAGCAGCTTAGATAGGGGCTCCTACGAGCAGTACTTC. It is translated as CASSLDRGSYEQYF.

The rearrangement joins TRBV5-8 to TRBJ2-2, with unresolved D. The CDR3 covers 15 residues. Germline assignment: CDR1 SGHTS and CDR2 YDEGEE. Trimming shortened V by 2 bases and J by 5 bases, and 13 bases separated the two germline ends. The CDR3 reads CASSFLTTLTGELFF. CDR3 nucleotides: TGTGCCAGCAGCTTTTTAACAACACTAACCGGGGAGCTGTTTTTT.

V and J are TRBV27 and TRBJ2-1; 9 bases agree with TRBD2. Germline values: CDR1 MNHEY, CDR2 SMNVEV (reference sequence). The CDR3 has 15 amino acids. With 3 bases clipped from V and 4 bases from J, the junction kept 4 bases outside the gene matches. The CDR3 loop reads CASSFSGSPYNEQFF. The CDR3 coding sequence is TGTGCCAGCAGTTTTAGCGGGAGCCCTTACAATGAGCAGTTCTTC.

This clone was recorded once. The CDR3 sequence: CASSQESQGRTEAFF. CDR3 DNA sequence: TGTGCCAGCAGCCAAGAAAGCCAGGGAAGGACTGAAGCTTTCTTT. The J gene is TRBJ1-1, the V gene TRBV4-2, with a weak D call TRBD1 (5 bases). The CDR3 consists of 15 residues. Germline values: CDR1 LGHNA, CDR2 YNFKEQ. V was pared by 0 bases and J by 5 bases, with 13 bases between.